The clone carrying this TCR beta chain has more than one count but fewer than ten. Its antigen is unidentified. This specimen comes from a study of molecular identifiers for immune sequencing clone quantification. Via MiXCR, TCRdb re-called the PCR reads, giving one row per CDR3 protein. The sample lists some 320,000 distinct CDR3 sequences; roughly 23% were seen once. Study results and limitations: Clonotypes topping 20 RNA copies carried over 99% of effector molecules but under 1% of naive ones.

V lost 0 bases, J lost 7 bases, and 7 bases stayed unmatched. This CDR3 contains 16 residues. Germline CDR1 and CDR2: MNHEY and SMNVEV (reference sequence). The chain combines TRBV27 with TRBJ2-7; 12 positions agree with TRBD2. This receptor was obtained from a human donor in good health. Some libraries in this study had Jurkat cell RNA spiked in. The sample was naive CD8+ T cells from blood, with Jurkat cell RNA spiked in. Subset meaning: FACS-sorted CD8+CD4-CCR7+CD45RA+ naive T cells. The CDR3 DNA follows: TGTGCCAGCAGTTTATCGCGACTAGCGGGAGTAGATGAGCAGTACTTC. It encodes CASSLSRLAGVDEQYF.